This section outlines one T cell receptor beta chain sequence together with its context. This sample was included in a study of blood T cell repertoires in COVID-19. Study overall: The study drew acute and convalescent COVID-19 samples from the United States, Italy and Spain. T cells, B-cell-depleted T cells, or PBMCs supplied cDNA or gDNA.

The V end was cut by 5 bases, the J end by 5 bases, with 11 bases between. This CDR3 comprises 14 residues. From germline, CDR1 is KGHDR and CDR2 SFDVKD. The table came from immunoSEQ multiplex PCR; TCRdb's copy has only in-frame clones and leaves some out. The sample includes tens of thousands of clones, more than 85% of them seen just once. The rearrangement joins TRBV24-1 to TRBJ2-2, with a weak D call TRBD2 (5 bases). Sequencing used peripheral blood. The clonotype originates from a human donor with active COVID-19. The donor label of this sample is uncertain. The CDR3 protein is CATSVQRETGELFF. The CDR3, as DNA: TGTGCCACCAGTGTCCAGAGGGAAACCGGGGAGCTGTTTTTT.